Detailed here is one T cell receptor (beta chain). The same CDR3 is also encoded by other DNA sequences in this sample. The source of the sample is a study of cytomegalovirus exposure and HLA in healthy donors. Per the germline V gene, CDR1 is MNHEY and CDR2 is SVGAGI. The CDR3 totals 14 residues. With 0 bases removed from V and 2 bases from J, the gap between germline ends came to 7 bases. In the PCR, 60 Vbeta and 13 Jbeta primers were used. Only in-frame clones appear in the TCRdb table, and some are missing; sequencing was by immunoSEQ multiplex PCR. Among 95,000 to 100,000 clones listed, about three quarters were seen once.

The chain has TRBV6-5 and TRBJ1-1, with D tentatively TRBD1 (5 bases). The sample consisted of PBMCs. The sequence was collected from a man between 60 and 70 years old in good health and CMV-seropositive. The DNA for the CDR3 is TGTGCCAGCAGTTACTCCGGGGGTAACACTGAAGCTTTCTTT. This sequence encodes CASSYSGGNTEAFF.